This TCR beta chain was identified during a study of PD-1 blockade in classical Hodgkin lymphoma. Overall study context: It was nivolumab at 3 mg/kg, given intravenously every 2 weeks, that patients received.

Clones were read by immunoSEQ multiplex PCR, and TCRdb kept only the in-frame ones, dropping some. The sample lists fewer than 15,000 clones; approximately 86% were seen once. Notes on this clone: Its target is unknown.

Study results and caveats: There was a significant rise in CD4+ TCR diversity by C4D1, with no such rise for CD8+. Reasons behind the repertoire differences stay unclear, perhaps disease activity or earlier therapy. It was reported that newly diagnosed patients had less baseline TCR diversity than healthy donors.

Relapses following autologous stem cell transplantation were seen in all patients, with brentuximab vedotin exposure varying. Germline CDR1 is ENHRY and CDR2 is SYGVKD. This CDR3 spans 15 amino acids. V shed 6 bases, J shed 7 bases, and the junction held 14 bases outside the gene matches. This sequence was found in a human donor with classical Hodgkin lymphoma. The chain couples TRBV10-3 to TRBJ2-7, with TRBD2 matching over 8 bases. The source material was peripheral blood mononuclear cells (PBMCs), sampled at baseline. The CDR3 DNA follows: TGTGCCATCAGAGACCTAGCGGGCTCTTTTGGTGAGCAGTACTTC. Its protein product is CAIRDLAGSFGEQYF.